The rows below give T cell receptor beta chains drawn from one sample of a study of shared clonotypes between healthy human individuals. Using immunoSEQ multiplex PCR, the repertoire was profiled, and TCRdb retains in-frame clones only, with some absent. The table records millions of clones, about 92% of them present only once. Material: naive CD8+ T cells from PBMCs. These receptors came from a man aged 18 to 30 in good health. Some clones in this sample may be carry-over from other donors' samples. Both conserved end residues are part of each CDR3. A D gene is named only where the DNA matches it firmly. Rows give clone size only sometimes, using once, few, many, or a class for an expanded clone.

size,J,D,V,CDR3,DNA
-,TRBJ1-1,-,TRBV4-1,CASTEGTGGFTEAFF,TGCGCCAGCACAGAGGGGACCGGTGGTTTCACTGAAGCTTTCTTT
-,TRBJ1-1,TRBD1,TRBV27,CASSNPDRVDTEAFF,TGTGCCAGCAGTAACCCAGACAGGGTGGACACTGAAGCTTTCTTT
few,TRBJ1-5,-,TRBV9,CASSDWDTNQPQHF,TGTGCCAGCAGCGACTGGGACACCAATCAGCCCCAGCATTTT
-,TRBJ2-7,-,TRBV27,CASSLIGGPTGPNYEQYF,TGTGCCAGCAGTCTTATTGGCGGCCCGACAGGCCCTAACTACGAGCAGTACTTC
-,TRBJ1-5,-,TRBV19,CASSYNSNQPQHF,TGTGCCAGTAGTTACAACAGCAATCAGCCCCAGCATTTT
-,TRBJ1-5,-,TRBV9,CASSEDGSNQPQHF,TGTGCCAGCAGCGAGGACGGTAGCAATCAGCCCCAGCATTTT
-,TRBJ1-2,TRBD1,TRBV19,CASSTGTAYGYTF,TGTGCCAGTAGTACCGGGACAGCGTATGGCTACACCTTC
-,TRBJ1-2,-,TRBV29-1,CSARLTGLPGYTF,TGCAGCGCTCGACTTACAGGGTTGCCTGGCTACACCTTC
-,TRBJ2-5,-,TRBV5-4,CASSPERASQETQYF,TGTGCCAGCAGCCCGGAGCGGGCCAGCCAAGAGACCCAGTACTTC
-,TRBJ1-5,-,TRBV28,CASSLDGSNQPQHF,TGTGCCAGCAGCCTCGACGGGAGCAATCAGCCCCAGCATTTT
-,TRBJ2-5,-,TRBV10-3,CAIIERIGETQYF,TGTGCCATCATTGAACGGATAGGGGAGACCCAGTACTTC
once,TRBJ1-1,-,TRBV7-9,CASSPHGWGGREEAFF,TGTGCCAGCAGCCCCCATGGGTGGGGGGGCAGGGAAGAAGCTTTCTTT
-,TRBJ1-5,-,TRBV29-1,CSVVFGVVRGVGNQPQHF,TGCAGCGTTGTTTTCGGGGTGGTCCGGGGAGTGGGCAATCAGCCCCAGCATTTT
-,TRBJ2-1,-,TRBV27,CATSGSNEQFF,TGTGCCACCTCAGGATCTAATGAGCAGTTCTTC
-,TRBJ1-1,-,TRBV19,CASRTGTGNTEAFF,TGTGCCAGTCGGACCGGGACGGGGAACACTGAAGCTTTCTTT